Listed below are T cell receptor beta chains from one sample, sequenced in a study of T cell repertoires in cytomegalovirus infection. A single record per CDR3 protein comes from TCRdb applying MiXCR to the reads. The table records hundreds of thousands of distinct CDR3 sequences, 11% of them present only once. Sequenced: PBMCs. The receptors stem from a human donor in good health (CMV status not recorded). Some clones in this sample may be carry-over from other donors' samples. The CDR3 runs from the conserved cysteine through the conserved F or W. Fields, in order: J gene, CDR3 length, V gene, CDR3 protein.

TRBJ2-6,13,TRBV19,CACGTSGANVLTF
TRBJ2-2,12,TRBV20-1,CSASWVVGELFF
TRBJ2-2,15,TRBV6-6,CASRMSELGTGELFF
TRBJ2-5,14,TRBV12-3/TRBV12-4,CASSPTTSPETQYF
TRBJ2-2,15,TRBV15,CATSITTRTTGELFF
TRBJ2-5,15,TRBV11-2,CASSISGAYQETQYF
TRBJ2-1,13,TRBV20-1,CSARRITDDEQFF
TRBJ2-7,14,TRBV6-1,CASSERLAAYEQYF
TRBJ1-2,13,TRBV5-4,CASRLGADYGYTF
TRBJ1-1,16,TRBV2,CASRSRAGTKNTEAFF
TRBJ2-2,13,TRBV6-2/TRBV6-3,CASSWLIREELFF
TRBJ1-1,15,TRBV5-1,CASSLEGSYDTEAFF
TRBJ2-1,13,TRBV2,CARAGTRGNEQFF
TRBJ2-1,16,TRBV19,CASSITGTGGGNEQFF
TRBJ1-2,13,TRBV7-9,CASSFEANYGYTF
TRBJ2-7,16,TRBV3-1,CASSQDRAGAPYEQYF
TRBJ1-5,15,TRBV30,CAWSVQGKGNQPQHF
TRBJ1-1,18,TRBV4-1,CASSQVPGIWGGWTEAFF
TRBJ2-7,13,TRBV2,CASSETRRYEQYF
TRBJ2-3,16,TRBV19,CASSIADSGVADTQYF